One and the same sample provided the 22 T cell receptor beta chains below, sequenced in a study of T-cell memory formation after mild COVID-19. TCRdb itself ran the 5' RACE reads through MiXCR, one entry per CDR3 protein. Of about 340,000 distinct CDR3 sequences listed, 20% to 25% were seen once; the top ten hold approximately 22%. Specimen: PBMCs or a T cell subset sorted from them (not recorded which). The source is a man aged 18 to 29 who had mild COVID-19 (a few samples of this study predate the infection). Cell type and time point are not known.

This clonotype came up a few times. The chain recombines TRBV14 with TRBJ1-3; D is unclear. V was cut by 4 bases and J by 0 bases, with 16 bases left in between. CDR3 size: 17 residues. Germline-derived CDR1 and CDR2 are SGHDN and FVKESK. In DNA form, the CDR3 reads TGTGCCAGCAGCCCAGGACTCGGACGGAACTCTGGAAACACCATATATTTT. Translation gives CASSPGLGRNSGNTIYF.

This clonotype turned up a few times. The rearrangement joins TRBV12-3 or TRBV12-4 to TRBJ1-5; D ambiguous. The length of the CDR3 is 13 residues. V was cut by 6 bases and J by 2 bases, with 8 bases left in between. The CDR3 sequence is CASRLGGNQPQHF. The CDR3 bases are TGTGCCAGCAGGCTCGGGGGCAATCAGCCCCAGCATTTT.

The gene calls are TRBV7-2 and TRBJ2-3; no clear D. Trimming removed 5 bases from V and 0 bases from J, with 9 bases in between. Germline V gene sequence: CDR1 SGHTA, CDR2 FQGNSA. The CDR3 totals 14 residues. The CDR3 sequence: CASSNVGSTDTQYF. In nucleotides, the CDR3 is TGTGCCAGCAGCAATGTAGGGAGCACAGATACGCAGTATTTT.

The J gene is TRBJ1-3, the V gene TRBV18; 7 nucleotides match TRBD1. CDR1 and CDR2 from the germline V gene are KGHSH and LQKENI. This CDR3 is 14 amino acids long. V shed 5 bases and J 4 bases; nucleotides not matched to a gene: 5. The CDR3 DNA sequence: TGTGCCAGCTCAACGGACAGGTCGGGAAACACCATATATTTT. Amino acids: CASSTDRSGNTIYF.

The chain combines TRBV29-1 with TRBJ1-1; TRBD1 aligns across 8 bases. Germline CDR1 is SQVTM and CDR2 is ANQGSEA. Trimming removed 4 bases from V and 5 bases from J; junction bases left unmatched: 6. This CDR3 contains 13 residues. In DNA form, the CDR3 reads TGCAGCGTTGCGGGACAGGCGGGGACTGAAGCTTTCTTT. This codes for CSVAGQAGTEAFF.

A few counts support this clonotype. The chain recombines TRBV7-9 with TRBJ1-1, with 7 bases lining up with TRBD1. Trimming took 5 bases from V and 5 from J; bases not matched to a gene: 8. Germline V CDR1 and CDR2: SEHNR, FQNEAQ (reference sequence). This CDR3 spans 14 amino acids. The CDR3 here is CASSLGGAGTEAFF. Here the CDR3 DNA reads TGTGCCAGCAGCCTAGGGGGCGCGGGTACTGAAGCTTTCTTT.

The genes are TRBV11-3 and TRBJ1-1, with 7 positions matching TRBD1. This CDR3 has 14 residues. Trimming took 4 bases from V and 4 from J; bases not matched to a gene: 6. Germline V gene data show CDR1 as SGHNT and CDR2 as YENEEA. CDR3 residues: CASSSAGQSTEAFF. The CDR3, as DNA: TGTGCCAGCAGCTCAGCGGGACAGTCCACTGAAGCTTTCTTT. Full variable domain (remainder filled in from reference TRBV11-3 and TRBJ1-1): EAGVVQSPRYKIIEKKQPVAFWCNPISGHNTLYWYLQNLGQGPELLIRYENEEAVDDSQLPKDRFSAERLKGVDSTLKIQPAELGDSAVYLCASSSAGQSTEAFFGQGTRLTVV.

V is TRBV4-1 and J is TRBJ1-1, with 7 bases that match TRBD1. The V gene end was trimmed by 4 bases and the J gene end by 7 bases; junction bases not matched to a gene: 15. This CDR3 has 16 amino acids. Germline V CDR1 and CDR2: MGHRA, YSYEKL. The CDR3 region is CASSRVFHRGASEAFF. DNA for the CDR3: TGCGCCAGCAGCCGCGTATTCCACAGGGGTGCCAGTGAAGCTTTCTTT.

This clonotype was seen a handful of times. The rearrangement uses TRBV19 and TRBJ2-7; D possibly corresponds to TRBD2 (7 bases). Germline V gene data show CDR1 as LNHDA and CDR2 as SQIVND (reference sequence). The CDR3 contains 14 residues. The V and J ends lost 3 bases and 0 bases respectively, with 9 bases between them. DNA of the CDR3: TGTGCCAGTAGTATTGCGGGGGCCTCCTACGAGCAGTACTTC. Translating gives CASSIAGASYEQYF.

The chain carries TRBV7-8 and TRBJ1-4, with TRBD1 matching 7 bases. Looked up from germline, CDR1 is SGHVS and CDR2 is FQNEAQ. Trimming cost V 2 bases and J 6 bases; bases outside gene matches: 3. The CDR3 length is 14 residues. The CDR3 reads CASSLPGGDEKLFF. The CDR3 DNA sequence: TGTGCCAGCAGCTTACCAGGGGGAGATGAAAAACTGTTTTTT.

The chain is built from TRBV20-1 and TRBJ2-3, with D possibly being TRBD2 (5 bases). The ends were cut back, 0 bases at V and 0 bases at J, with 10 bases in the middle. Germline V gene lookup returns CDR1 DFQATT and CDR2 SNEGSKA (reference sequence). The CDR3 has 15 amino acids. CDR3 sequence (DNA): TGCAGTGCTAGAGATCGAGCGGCTAGCACAGATACGCAGTATTTT. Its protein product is CSARDRAASTDTQYF.

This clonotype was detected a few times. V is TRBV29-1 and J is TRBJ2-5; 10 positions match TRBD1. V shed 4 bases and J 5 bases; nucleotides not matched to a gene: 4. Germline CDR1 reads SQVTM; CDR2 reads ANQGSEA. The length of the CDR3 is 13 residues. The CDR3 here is CSVGGQGFETQYF. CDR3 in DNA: TGCAGCGTTGGGGGACAGGGGTTCGAGACCCAGTACTTC.

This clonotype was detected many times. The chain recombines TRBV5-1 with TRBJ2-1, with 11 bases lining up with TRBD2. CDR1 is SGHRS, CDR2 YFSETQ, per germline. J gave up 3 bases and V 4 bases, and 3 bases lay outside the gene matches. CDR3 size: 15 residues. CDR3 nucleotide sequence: TGCGCCAGCAGCGCGGGACTAGCGGACTACAATGAGCAGTTCTTC. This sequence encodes CASSAGLADYNEQFF.

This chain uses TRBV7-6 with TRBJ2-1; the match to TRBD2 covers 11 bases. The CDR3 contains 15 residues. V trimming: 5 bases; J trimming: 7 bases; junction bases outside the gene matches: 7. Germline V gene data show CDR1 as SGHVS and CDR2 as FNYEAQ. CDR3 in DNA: TGTGCCAGCAGCCGCGGAGTAGCGGGAGGGAATGAGCAGTTCTTC. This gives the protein CASSRGVAGGNEQFF. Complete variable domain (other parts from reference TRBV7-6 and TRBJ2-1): GAGVSQSPRYKVTKRGQDVALRCDPISGHVSLYWYRQALGQGPEFLTYFNYEAQQDKSGLPNDRFSAERPEGSISTLTIQRTEQRDSAMYRCASSRGVAGGNEQFFGPGTRLTVL.

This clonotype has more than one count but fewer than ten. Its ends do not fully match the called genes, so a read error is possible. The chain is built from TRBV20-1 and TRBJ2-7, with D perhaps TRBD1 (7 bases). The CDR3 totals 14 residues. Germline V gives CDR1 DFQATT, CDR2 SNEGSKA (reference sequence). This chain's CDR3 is CSAGEGAGSYEQYF. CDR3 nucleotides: TGCAGTGCTGGAGAGGGGGCGGGGTCCTACGAGCAGTACTTC.

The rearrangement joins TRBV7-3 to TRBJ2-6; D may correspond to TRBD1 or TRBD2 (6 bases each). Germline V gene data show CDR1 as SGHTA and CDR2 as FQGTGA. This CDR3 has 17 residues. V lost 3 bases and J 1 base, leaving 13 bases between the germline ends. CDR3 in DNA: TGTGCCAGCAGCTTCGGGGGCTTGCCGTCTGGGGCCAACGTCCTGACTTTC. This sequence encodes CASSFGGLPSGANVLTF.

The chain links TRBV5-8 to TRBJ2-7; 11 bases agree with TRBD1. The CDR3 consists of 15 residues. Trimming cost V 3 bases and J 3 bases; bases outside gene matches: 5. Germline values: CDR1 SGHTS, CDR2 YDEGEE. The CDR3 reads CASSSRDRGVYEQYV. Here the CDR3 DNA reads TGTGCCAGCAGCTCCCGGGACAGGGGGGTCTACGAGCAGTACGTC.

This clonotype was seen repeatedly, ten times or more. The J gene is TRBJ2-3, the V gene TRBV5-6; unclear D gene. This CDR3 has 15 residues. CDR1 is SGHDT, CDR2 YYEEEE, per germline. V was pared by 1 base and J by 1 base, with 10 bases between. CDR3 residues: CASSLYLTGTDTQYF. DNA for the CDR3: TGTGCCAGCAGCTTGTATTTGACCGGCACAGATACGCAGTATTTT.

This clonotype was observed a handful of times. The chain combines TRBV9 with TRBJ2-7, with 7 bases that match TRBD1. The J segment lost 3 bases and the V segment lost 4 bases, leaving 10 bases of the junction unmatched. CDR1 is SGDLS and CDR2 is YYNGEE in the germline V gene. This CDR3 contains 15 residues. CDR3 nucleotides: TGTGCCAGCAGCTCCGGGACAGAGTTACTCTACGAGCAGTACTTC. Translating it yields CASSSGTELLYEQYF.

CDR3 in amino acids: CASRGRTGFTYEQYF. In nucleotides, the CDR3 is TGTGCCAGCAGGGGAAGGACAGGGTTTACCTACGAGCAGTACTTC. V usage is TRBV2 and J usage is TRBJ2-7; 8 bases are shared with TRBD1. The V segment lost 6 bases and the J segment 2 bases; nucleotides outside the gene matches: 9. Germline CDR1 and CDR2: SNHLY and FYNNEI. The length of the CDR3 is 15 residues.

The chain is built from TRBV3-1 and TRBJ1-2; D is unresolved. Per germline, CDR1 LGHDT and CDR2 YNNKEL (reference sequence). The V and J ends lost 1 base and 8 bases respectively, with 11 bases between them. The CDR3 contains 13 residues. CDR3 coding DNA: TGTGCCAGCAGCCAAGCCCCGTTTGGAGGCTACACCTTC. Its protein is CASSQAPFGGYTF. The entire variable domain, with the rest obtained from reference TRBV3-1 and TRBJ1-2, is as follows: DTAVSQTPKYLVTQMGNDKSIKCEQNLGHDTMYWYKQDSKKFLKIMFSYNNKELIINETVPNRFSPKSPDKAHLNLHINSLELGDSAVYFCASSQAPFGGYTFGSGTRLTVV.

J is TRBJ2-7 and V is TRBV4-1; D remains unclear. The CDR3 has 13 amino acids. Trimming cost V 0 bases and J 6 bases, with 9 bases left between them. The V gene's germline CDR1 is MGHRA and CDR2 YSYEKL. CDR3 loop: CASSQELNLEQYV. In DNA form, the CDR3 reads TGCGCCAGCAGCCAAGAGCTCAACCTCGAGCAGTACGTC.